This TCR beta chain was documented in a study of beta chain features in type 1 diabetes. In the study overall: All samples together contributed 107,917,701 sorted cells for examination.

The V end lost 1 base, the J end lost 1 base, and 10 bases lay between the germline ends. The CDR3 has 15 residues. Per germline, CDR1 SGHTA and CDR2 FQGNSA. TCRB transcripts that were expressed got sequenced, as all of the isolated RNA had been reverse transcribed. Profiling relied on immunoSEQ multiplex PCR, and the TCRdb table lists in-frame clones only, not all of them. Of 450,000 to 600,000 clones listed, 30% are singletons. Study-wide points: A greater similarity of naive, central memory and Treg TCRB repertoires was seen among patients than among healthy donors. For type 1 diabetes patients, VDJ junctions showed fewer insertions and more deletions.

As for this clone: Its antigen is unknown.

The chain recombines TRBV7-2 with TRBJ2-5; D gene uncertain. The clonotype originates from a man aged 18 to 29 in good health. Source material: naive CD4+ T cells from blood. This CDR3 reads CASSLGFGSQETQYF. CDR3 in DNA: TGTGCCAGCAGCTTAGGTTTCGGCAGCCAAGAGACCCAGTACTTC.